This entry concerns a single T cell receptor beta chain. There is no known antigen for this receptor. Qualities for individual bases were not recorded, and no much larger clone is one base off. Using the deep immunoSEQ assay, multiplex PCR amplified TCR CDR3 regions from genomic DNA. Extracted genomic DNA from each cell subset was distributed evenly across all wells of several immunoSEQ 96-well plates, and each plate was treated as a replicate. For sorted subsets, approximately 210 ng of genomic DNA, equivalent to 25,000 to 35,000 T cell genomes, went into each replicate PCR. Purified libraries were quantified with a Qubit 3.0 fluorometer, sized on a Bioanalyzer 2100, and re-quantified with the KAPA Library Quantification kit. Each immunoSEQ 96-well plate was sequenced on its own single-read 150-cycle Illumina NextSeq 550 flow cell. The study's own analysis went as follows. Because the immunoSEQ output included only junctional sequences and no quality scores, the filtering could not be the same as the filtering used for full-length reads. Sequences were annotated with PyIR, a Python wrapper for IgBLAST v1.9, using IMGT germline references to assign V/J genes and CDR3. Reads were removed for weak V/J assignments (E-value above 1e-6), missing CDR3, stop codons, out-of-frame junctions, or ambiguous translated residues. A V3J clonotype was defined by an identical inferred V gene, J gene, and CDR3 amino acid sequence. Percentage overlap between repertoires was computed as shared unique clonotypes divided by the size of the smaller repertoire. RTK rarefaction, the Chao1 estimator, and Recon v2.1 estimates of unobserved clonotypes were used to assess repertoire richness. OLGA was used to compute generation probabilities for all TCRbeta clonotypes that the gDNA method yielded from a handful of donors. Here the immuneACCESS table is served through TCRdb, limited to in-frame sequences with V and J called. Missing clones are a known gap in these copies; in checked studies unresolved V genes cover under half, and the rest lacks a known reason. Clone size and the V and J calls come from that table; the DNA yielded D and trimming. The sample table lists 550,000 to 800,000 clones, approximately 79% of them with a count of one. The top ten hold approximately 1.8% of the sample.

According to the germline V gene (reference sequence), CDR1 reads SEHNR and CDR2 reads FQNEAQ. The CDR3 runs 15 amino acids, cysteine and phenylalanine included. The DNA shown is the 45-base CDR3, in frame from base 1. V was cut back by 5 bases and J by 0 bases, leaving a gap of 14 bases between them. The entry originates in a study of shared clonotypes between healthy human individuals (dated by TCRdb to about 2020). General notes on the study: The cohort comprised a couple of women and a few men aged 18 to 49 years. To estimate repertoire size and how much clonotype sharing occurs between individuals, the study deeply sequenced the blood TCR repertoires of about five healthy adults. Per donor, three plates each were used for CD4 naive and CD4 memory, two for CD8 naive, and one for CD8 memory. To increase sequencing depth and limit assay-specific biases, TCR repertoire library preparation and sequencing were carried out by different laboratories using diverse techniques. Between about 0.9 and 9 billion PBMCs per donor were obtained by leukapheresis. Broader findings and caveats from the paper: Across a few donors, roughly 5.4% of naive CD4, 3% to 3.5% of naive CD8, 2% to 2.5% of memory CD4, and approximately 0.4% of memory CD8 clonotypes were shared. The small number of donors limited the genetic and exposure-history diversity represented. Larger estimated clonotype richness was generally found for naive subsets than for memory subsets. Pairwise subsampling led to the expectation that sequencing depth would affect the degree of clonotype sharing among donors. Higher generation probabilities were observed for clonotypes shared by all four sorted-subset donors than for non-shared clonotypes. Sampling was limited to blood, and TCR repertoires in tissue likely differ from TCR repertoires in blood. Rarefaction of sorted-subset datasets indicated incomplete sequencing despite the large sequencing depth.

Donors were healthy HIV-negative adults with no recently reported acute infections or vaccinations. All donors were Caucasian adults living in Nashville, Tennessee, USA. CD4+ T cells were enriched by magnetic negative selection; naive cells were then positively selected on CD45RA, and the negative fraction formed the memory subset. Blood was obtained by leukapheresis, after which PBMCs were separated by Ficoll-Histopaque density gradient centrifugation and cryopreserved in liquid nitrogen vapor phase. Analytical flow cytometry was used to check the purity and quantity of each magnetically sorted T cell population. Each sorted fraction had its genomic DNA isolated and then quantified by UV absorbance on a Nanodrop 2000c.

The TCR originated in a woman aged 25 to 39 in good health. The chain links TRBV7-9 with TRBJ2-7; the D gene cannot be resolved reliably. Sequenced material: memory CD4+ T cells sorted from blood. The sample's cell subset or site label is to be understood as: CD45RA-negative fraction. The CDR3 protein: CASSPQSWVSYEQYF. In nucleotide form, the sequence is TGTGCCAGCAGCCCGCAAAGCTGGGTCTCCTACGAGCAGTACTTC.